The 22 T cell receptor beta chains below all came from one sample that was sequenced in a study of T cells after yellow fever vaccination. TCRdb reprocessed the 5' RACE reads with MiXCR, giving one entry per CDR3 protein. The sample holds a few hundred thousand distinct CDR3 sequences, about 6.6% seen once. This specimen was PBMCs, taken more than 35 days after the first yellow fever vaccination. Receptors originate from a man between 18 and 35 years old who received the YFV17D yellow fever vaccine.

A few counts support this clonotype. This sequence joins TRBV20-1 and TRBJ2-3, with 10 bases aligning to TRBD2. In germline, CDR1 is DFQATT, CDR2 SNEGSKA (reference sequence). The CDR3 is 15 amino acids. The V gene end was trimmed by 3 bases and the J gene end by 5 bases; junction bases not matched to a gene: 8. In DNA form, the CDR3 reads TGCAGTGCTAGTCCCAGCGGGGGGGGCCTAGATACGCAGTATTTT. Protein product: CSASPSGGGLDTQYF.

This clonotype has ten or more counts. This sequence joins TRBV6-4 and TRBJ2-3; 8 bases map to TRBD2. The CDR3 sequence is 15 residues long. Unmatched junction bases numbered 6, after V lost 5 bases and J lost 2 bases. In germline, CDR1 is MRHNA, CDR2 SNTAGT. This CDR3 reads CASSTSGGPTDTQYF. DNA of the CDR3: TGTGCCAGCAGTACGAGCGGGGGCCCCACAGATACGCAGTATTTT.

Of note for this clonotype: Being one base from a much bigger clone, this may be a read error. The CDR3 carries no conserved terminal phenylalanine or tryptophan, so it likely arises from a read error. The V gene is TRBV7-3, the J gene TRBJ2-3; TRBD2 aligns across 10 bases. The V gene end was trimmed by 4 bases and the J gene end by 9 bases; junction bases not matched to a gene: 7. The CDR3 has 14 residues. Germline V gene data show CDR1 as SGHTA and CDR2 as FQGTGA. CDR3 nucleotide sequence: TGTGCCAGCAGCTCTAGCGGGGGTTGGTCGACGCAGTATTTA. It translates to CASSSSGGWSTQYL.

This clonotype was seen only a few times. The rearrangement joins TRBV16 to TRBJ2-7, with a weak D call TRBD2 (6 bases). Germline V gene sequence: CDR1 KGHSY, CDR2 FQNENV. The length of the CDR3 is 12 residues. The V gene lost 3 bases and the J gene lost 5 bases, with 8 bases spanning the gap. CDR3 sequence: CASSQGGHEQYV. Here the CDR3 DNA reads TGTGCCAGCAGCCAGGGGGGTCACGAGCAGTACGTC.

In its sample, this clonotype was seen a few times. The V and J genes are TRBV6-2 or TRBV6-3 and TRBJ1-2; D is uncertain. The CDR3 extends over 13 amino acids. Germline lookup yields CDR1 MNHEY and CDR2 SVGEGT. Trimming took off 6 bases at V and 4 bases at J, with 12 bases between the two ends. CDR3 residues: CASRRSAPYGYTF. Here the CDR3 DNA reads TGTGCCAGCAGGCGATCTGCGCCCTATGGCTACACCTTC.

The J gene is TRBJ1-1, the V gene TRBV7-9; D is ambiguous. Trimming stripped 1 base from V and 8 bases from J, with 11 bases between. This CDR3 comprises 13 residues. The V gene's germline CDR1 is SEHNR and CDR2 FQNEAQ (reference sequence). Here the CDR3 DNA reads TGTGCCAGCAGCTTAGTTGGCACCTTGGAAGCTTTCTTT. Its translation: CASSLVGTLEAFF.

The V and J genes are TRBV12-3 or TRBV12-4 and TRBJ2-7, with TRBD2 matching over 7 bases. The V segment lost 2 bases and the J segment 3 bases; nucleotides outside the gene matches: 10. There are 16 residues in the CDR3. As DNA, the CDR3 is TGTGCCAGCAGTTTACTAGCGGACTCTGGCGTCTACGAGCAGTACTTC. Its protein is CASSLLADSGVYEQYF.

This clonotype was seen a handful of times. The rearrangement uses TRBV12-3 or TRBV12-4 and TRBJ2-5; D is undetermined. V was cut by 7 bases and J by 2 bases, with 11 bases left in between. The CDR3 length is 13 residues. CDR3 in DNA: TGTGCCAGCAATTCTCCGGCACAAGAGACCCAGTACTTC. Translated: CASNSPAQETQYF.

This clonotype was observed a few times. J is TRBJ1-5 and V is TRBV7-2; D not resolved. The ends were cut back, 4 bases at V and 4 bases at J, with 8 bases in the middle. This CDR3 comprises 13 residues. The V gene's germline CDR1 is SGHTA and CDR2 FQGNSA. The CDR3 protein is CASSSQENQPQHF. The CDR3 DNA sequence: TGTGCCAGCAGCTCCCAGGAGAATCAGCCCCAGCATTTT. The full variable domain, rest sourced from reference TRBV7-2 and TRBJ1-5, is GAGVSQSPSNKVTEKGKDVELRCDPISGHTALYWYRQSLGQGLEFLIYFQGNSAPDKSGLPSDRFSAERTGGSVSTLTIQRTQQEDSAVYLCASSSQENQPQHFGDGTRLSIL.

CDR3 region: CASSPTLAGANEQFF. The CDR3 DNA reads TGTGCCAGCAGCCCCACCCTAGCGGGGGCCAATGAGCAGTTCTTC. The chain is built from TRBV7-9 and TRBJ2-1; 10 nucleotides agree with TRBD2. This CDR3 contains 15 residues. CDR1 SEHNR and CDR2 FQNEAQ come from the germline V gene (reference sequence). Trimming took 5 bases from V and 6 from J; bases not matched to a gene: 7.

This sequence joins TRBV19 and TRBJ1-5, with D maybe TRBD1 (6 bases). The CDR3 is made up of 11 amino acids. Trimming shortened V by 11 bases and J by 3 bases, and 8 bases separated the two germline ends. Germline V lookup: CDR1 LNHDA, CDR2 SQIVND (reference sequence). The CDR3 DNA reads TGTGCCGGGGGGCCCAATCAGCCCCAGCATTTT. Translation: CAGGPNQPQHF.

At least ten counts were recorded for this clonotype. V and J are TRBV12-3 or TRBV12-4 and TRBJ2-3; D may be TRBD1 (6 bases). Trimming removed 5 bases from V and 1 base from J, with 10 bases in between. This CDR3 region has 14 residues. The CDR3 loop is CASSEQGRTDTQYF. In DNA form, the CDR3 reads TGTGCCAGCAGTGAACAGGGCCGCACAGATACGCAGTATTTT.

The chain links TRBV7-3 to TRBJ2-2; 12 bases line up with TRBD2. Germline lookup yields CDR1 SGHTA and CDR2 FQGTGA. V lost 5 bases to trimming and J lost 1 base; unmatched junction nucleotides: 5. This CDR3 region has 17 residues. CDR3 amino acids: CASSRTSGAGNTGELFF. The CDR3 bases are TGTGCCAGCAGCCGGACTAGCGGGGCGGGGAACACCGGGGAGCTGTTTTTT.

The chain employs TRBV7-2 and TRBJ2-2, with TRBD1 matching over 10 bases. The germline V gene has CDR1 SGHTA and CDR2 FQGNSA. This CDR3 region has 15 residues. The junction had 9 bases not matched to a gene; V was cut back by 9 bases and J by 5 bases. CDR3 protein: CASTKTGGWTGELFF. The CDR3 DNA sequence: TGTGCCAGTACCAAGACAGGGGGCTGGACCGGGGAGCTGTTTTTT.

With respect to this clonotype: The CDR3 does not end in the conserved phenylalanine or tryptophan, so this is likely a read error. The chain recombines TRBV29-1 with TRBJ1-2, with 7 positions matching TRBD1. This CDR3 contains 13 residues. Germline values: CDR1 SQVTM, CDR2 ANQGSEA. The J segment lost 4 bases and the V segment lost 5 bases, leaving 7 bases of the junction unmatched. DNA of the CDR3: TGCAGCGTTTCCACAGGGGAGGGCTATGGCTACACCCTC. It is translated as CSVSTGEGYGYTL.

The chain employs TRBV7-2 and TRBJ1-4; 8 nucleotides match TRBD1. V gave up 1 base and J gave up 8 bases; unmatched junction bases: 6. Germline V CDR1 and CDR2: SGHTA, FQGNSA. This CDR3 contains 15 residues. Here the CDR3 reads CASSLVTGDREKLFF. In DNA form, the CDR3 reads TGTGCCAGCAGCTTAGTGACAGGGGACCGCGAAAAACTGTTTTTT.

This clonotype was counted a few times. The rearrangement joins TRBV15 to TRBJ2-6; 8 nucleotides agree with TRBD1. Trimming at V came to 5 bases and at J to 1 base, leaving 16 bases not matched to a gene. The CDR3 is 20 amino acids. CDR1 LNHNV and CDR2 YYDKDF come from the germline V gene (reference sequence). The CDR3 nucleotides are TGTGCCACCAGCGGCCAGTCGTCGGGACAGGAGATTTCTGGGGCCAACGTCCTGACTTTC. It is translated as CATSGQSSGQEISGANVLTF.

Only a few counts were recorded for this clonotype. This chain links TRBV27 with TRBJ2-7, with no clear D. The germline CDR1 and CDR2 sequences are MNHEY and SMNVEV (reference sequence). The CDR3 sequence is 13 residues long. Deletions cut 5 bases from V and 0 bases from J, with 8 bases between. For the CDR3, the DNA is TGTGCCAGCAGTCCGCGACTCTCCTACGAGCAGTACGTC. Translated: CASSPRLSYEQYV.

Only a few counts were recorded for this clonotype. The J gene is TRBJ2-4, the V gene TRBV7-8; 7 nucleotides line up with TRBD1. V trimming: 5 bases; J trimming: 3 bases; junction bases outside the gene matches: 4. Germline CDR1 is SGHVS and CDR2 is FQNEAQ. This CDR3 spans 14 amino acids. CDR3 region: CASSPGDSKNIQYF. Here the CDR3 DNA reads TGTGCCAGCAGCCCCGGGGACAGCAAAAACATTCAGTACTTC.

The rearrangement links TRBV6-2 or TRBV6-3 to TRBJ2-5; tentatively, D is TRBD2 (6 bases). Germline lookup yields CDR1 MNHEY and CDR2 SVGEGT. CDR3 length: 14 amino acids. V was clipped by 6 bases and J by 5 bases, with 16 bases between them. CDR3 in DNA: TGTGCCAGCAGCCAAAACGGGGGAGCGGAGACCCAGTACTTC. This translates into CASSQNGGAETQYF.

This clonotype was observed at least ten times. This chain connects TRBV28 to TRBJ2-2; the match to TRBD1 covers 8 bases. Germline V gene lookup returns CDR1 MDHEN and CDR2 SYDVKM. The V segment lost 10 bases and the J segment 0 bases; nucleotides outside the gene matches: 7. The CDR3 extends over 15 amino acids. In nucleotides, the CDR3 is TGTGCCACCCCAGGACAGGGAGCGAACACCGGGGAGCTGTTTTTT. It specifies CATPGQGANTGELFF.

This clonotype was recorded at least ten times. This chain joins TRBV7-2 and TRBJ1-2, with a possible D match to TRBD1 (5 bases). Germline V gene data show CDR1 as SGHTA and CDR2 as FQGNSA. Trimming stripped 5 bases from V and 2 bases from J, with 15 bases between. The CDR3 consists of 15 residues. The chain's CDR3 is CASSARQLKNYGYTF. DNA of the CDR3: TGTGCCAGCAGCGCCAGACAGTTAAAAAACTATGGCTACACCTTC.